The 27 T cell receptor beta chains presented below share a single source sample, sequenced in a study of OX40 agonist ivuxolimab in advanced cancers. TCRdb keeps only in-frame clones here, not all; method: immunoSEQ multiplex PCR. This table holds 87,000 or so clones, about 86% found once. The specimen was CD4+ or CD8+ T cells sorted from blood, collected in a trial of the OX40 agonist ivuxolimab. These receptors were collected from an adult with an advanced solid tumor such as melanoma, head and neck, liver or kidney cancer.

This clone was counted once. The chain is built from TRBV5-1 and TRBJ2-1; D gene uncertain. Trimming took off 0 bases at V and 4 bases at J, with 14 bases between the two ends. CDR3 size: 16 residues. The germline gives CDR1 SGHRS, CDR2 YFSETQ. The DNA for the CDR3 is TGCGCCAGCAGCTTGGGTCTGCTGATGAGATACAATGAGCAGTTCTTC. Encoded protein: CASSLGLLMRYNEQFF.

The V call is TRBV16, the J call TRBJ2-2, with D uncertain. Trimming stripped 0 bases from V and 3 bases from J, with 11 bases between. Germline loops: CDR1 KGHSY, CDR2 FQNENV. The CDR3 spans 16 residues. CDR3 sequence reads: CASSQSVDFYTGELFF. DNA for the CDR3: TGTGCCAGCAGCCAATCCGTCGATTTCTACACCGGGGAGCTGTTTTTT.

This chain joins TRBV6-5 and TRBJ2-3; 8 nucleotides match TRBD1. The ends lost 10 bases at V and 4 bases at J; junction bases unmatched: 4. The length of the CDR3 is 12 residues. Germline CDR1 and CDR2: MNHEY and SVGAGI. This chain's CDR3 is CATTGDADTQYF. As DNA, the CDR3 is TGTGCCACGACAGGGGACGCAGATACGCAGTATTTT.

The CDR3 is CASSPGNPGLAGEETQYF. The DNA for the CDR3 is TGTGCCAGTAGCCCGGGGAATCCGGGACTAGCGGGAGAGGAGACCCAGTACTTC. The rearrangement joins TRBV19 to TRBJ2-5; 14 bases align to TRBD2. The trim removed 6 bases at V and 5 bases at J, leaving 14 bases unmatched. The CDR3 covers 18 residues. Germline CDR1 and CDR2: LNHDA and SQIVND (reference sequence).

This clone was found a few times. V and J are TRBV5-1 and TRBJ2-7; 10 bases agree with TRBD1. V dropped 5 bases and J dropped 2; count of bases not matched to a gene: 1. This CDR3 has 13 residues. From germline, CDR1 is SGHRS and CDR2 YFSETQ. CDR3 bases: TGCGCCAGCAGGGGACAGGGGACCTACGAGCAGTACTTC. Translating it yields CASRGQGTYEQYF.

In regard to this clone: An end of the junction does not agree with germline; a read error may underlie this. The J gene is TRBJ2-5, the V gene TRBV7-7; TRBD2 matches at 12 bases. The CDR3 covers 15 residues. Per germline, CDR1 SSHAT and CDR2 FNYEAQ (reference sequence). CDR3 coding DNA: TGTGCTAGCAGCTCAACTAGCGGGGGGCAAGAGACCCAGTACTTC. This sequence encodes CASSSTSGGQETQYF.

This rearrangement joins TRBV12-5 to TRBJ2-1; D perhaps matches TRBD2 (5 bases). The length of the CDR3 is 16 residues. Trimming shortened V by 1 base and J by 5 bases, and 15 bases separated the two germline ends. Germline loops: CDR1 LGHNT, CDR2 FRNRAP. CDR3 in amino acids: CASGLENAGVNNEQFF. CDR3 nucleotides: TGTGCTAGTGGTTTGGAAAATGCGGGCGTCAACAATGAGCAGTTCTTC.

The chain joins TRBV15 to TRBJ1-4; D not resolved. Trimming shortened V by 1 base and J by 8 bases, and 8 bases separated the two germline ends. The CDR3 length is 13 residues. Per the germline V gene, CDR1 is LNHNV and CDR2 is YYDKDF (reference sequence). CDR3 bases: TGTGCCACCAGCAGAGTAATGGGGGAAAAACTGTTTTTT. Translated: CATSRVMGEKLFF.

V is TRBV4-3 and J is TRBJ2-3; TRBD2 matches at 11 bases. There are 17 residues in the CDR3. J was trimmed by 5 bases and V by 3 bases; bases with no gene match: 10. CDR1 and CDR2 from the germline V gene are LGHNA and YSLEER. The CDR3 is CASSHLPSGRRIDTQYF. CDR3 DNA sequence: TGCGCCAGCAGCCATCTCCCTAGCGGGAGGAGAATAGATACGCAGTATTTT.

In this sample, this clone turned up once. V and J are TRBV6-5 and TRBJ1-2; D perhaps matches TRBD1 (6 bases). The CDR3 has 14 residues. Trimming removed 3 bases at V and 7 bases at J, with 15 bases between. From germline, CDR1 is MNHEY and CDR2 SVGAGI. CDR3 in DNA: TGTGCCAGCAGTTATAGCGGGGGCTCCTTTGGCTACACCTTC. This translates into CASSYSGGSFGYTF.

The rearrangement joins TRBV19 to TRBJ2-1; TRBD1 matches 7 bases. J gave up 3 bases and V 4 bases, and 9 bases lay outside the gene matches. The V gene's germline CDR1 is LNHDA and CDR2 SQIVND (reference sequence). This CDR3 is 16 amino acids long. CDR3 sequence (DNA): TGTGCCAGTAGTAGACAGGGAGAACCGTACTACAATGAGCAGTTCTTC. Its translation is CASSRQGEPYYNEQFF.

This sequence joins TRBV12-5 and TRBJ2-5, with D maybe TRBD2 (5 bases). V was cut by 1 base and J by 2 bases, with 14 bases left in between. The CDR3 is 16 amino acids. Germline assignment: CDR1 LGHNT and CDR2 FRNRAP. CDR3 coding DNA: TGTGCTAGTGGTTTGGCCCCAAGAGGGCCTCAAGAGACCCAGTACTTC. It is translated as CASGLAPRGPQETQYF.

The chain is built from TRBV12-5 and TRBJ2-7; no clear D gene. The CDR3 totals 15 residues. V was cut by 2 bases and J by 4 bases, with 15 bases left in between. CDR1 is LGHNT and CDR2 is FRNRAP in the germline V gene. As DNA, the CDR3 is TGTGCTAGTGGTTTGCCGTACTTGAGTGGGTACGAGCAGTACTTC. It yields the protein CASGLPYLSGYEQYF.

The chain combines TRBV7-9 with TRBJ2-2; maybe TRBD1 (5 bases). Germline CDR1 and CDR2: SEHNR and FQNEAQ (reference sequence). This CDR3 comprises 14 residues. V lost 1 base, J lost 3 bases, and 6 bases lay in between. The CDR3 DNA follows: TGTGCCAGCAGCTTAGGACAGTACACCGGGGAGCTGTTTTTT. It specifies CASSLGQYTGELFF.

The V call is TRBV7-3, the J call TRBJ2-3; D may be TRBD2 (7 bases). V was trimmed by 7 bases and J by 6 bases, leaving 17 bases between them. Per the germline V gene, CDR1 is SGHTA and CDR2 is FQGTGA. The CDR3 extends over 14 amino acids. The CDR3 region has the DNA TGTGCCAGCACCCTGGGGGGGGGCCTTGATACGCAGTATTTT. It encodes CASTLGGGLDTQYF.

The chain is built from TRBV6-1 and TRBJ2-2; no clear D. V shed 2 bases and J shed 12 bases, with 10 bases lying between them. The CDR3 covers 12 residues. The germline V gene encodes CDR1 MNHNS and CDR2 SASEGT. CDR3 DNA sequence: TGTGCCAGCAGTGAACAGACCTTGAAGCTGTTTTTT. Amino acids: CASSEQTLKLFF.

This clone appeared a single time. The chain carries TRBV19 and TRBJ1-2; D uncertain. V lost 5 bases and J 0 bases, leaving 10 bases between the germline ends. The CDR3 has 14 residues. Germline V lookup: CDR1 LNHDA, CDR2 SQIVND (reference sequence). In DNA, the CDR3 is TGTGCCAGTAGTTCTTTACGAGCTAACTATGGCTACACCTTC. Protein sequence: CASSSLRANYGYTF.

The table lists this clone with a count of one. The chain uses TRBV30 and TRBJ1-4; no firm D call. CDR3 size: 13 residues. Germline assignment: CDR1 GTSNPN and CDR2 SVGIG (reference sequence). Between the trimmed V and J ends, which lost 2 bases and 5 bases, there was a span of 9 bases. CDR3 coding DNA: TGTGCCTGGAGTCCGAACGGGAATGAAAAACTGTTTTTT. It codes for CAWSPNGNEKLFF.

This clone was found once. V is TRBV5-1 and J is TRBJ2-7; no definite D call. Germline V gene sequence: CDR1 SGHRS, CDR2 YFSETQ. This CDR3 is built from 12 residues. V lost 1 base, J lost 2 bases, and 4 bases lay in between. CDR3 in amino acids: CASSLRTYEQYF. DNA for the CDR3: TGCGCCAGCAGCTTGCGGACCTACGAGCAGTACTTC. Looking up the rest from reference TRBV5-1 and TRBJ2-7 gives the full variable domain: KAGVTQTPRYLIKTRGQQVTLSCSPISGHRSVSWYQQTPGQGLQFLFEYFSETQRNKGNFPGRFSGRQFSNSRSEMNVSTLELGDSALYLCASSLRTYEQYFGPGTRLTVT.

This clone showed up just once. The genes are TRBV11-2 and TRBJ1-3; D unresolved. The V gene's germline CDR1 is SGHAT and CDR2 FQNNGV. The CDR3 is 16 residues long. The V end lost 4 bases, the J end lost 2 bases, and 15 bases lay between the germline ends. CDR3 DNA: TGTGCCAGCAGCTCAGCCCCCAGTTTAACTGGAAACACCATATATTTT. Translation: CASSSAPSLTGNTIYF. Full variable domain (missing parts from reference TRBV11-2 and TRBJ1-3): EAGVAQSPRYKIIEKRQSVAFWCNPISGHATLYWYQQILGQGPKLLIQFQNNGVVDDSQLPKDRFSAERLKGVDSTLKIQPAKLEDSAVYLCASSSAPSLTGNTIYFGEGSWLTVV.

The chain employs TRBV7-2 and TRBJ2-3, with TRBD2 as a possible D gene (5 bases). Germline CDR1 and CDR2: SGHTA and FQGNSA. Trimming removed 1 base from V and 1 base from J, with 15 bases in between. This CDR3 is built from 17 residues. The DNA for the CDR3 is TGTGCCAGCAGCTTAGAGCCGCGGGTGGTGGGCACAGATACGCAGTATTTT. It yields the protein CASSLEPRVVGTDTQYF.

The J gene is TRBJ2-5, the V gene TRBV6-5, with TRBD1 identical over 7 bases. This CDR3 region has 14 residues. Losses at the gene ends were 4 bases for V and 5 bases for J; bases not matched to a gene: 7. Germline-derived CDR1 and CDR2 are MNHEY and SVGAGI. CDR3: CASSFQTQGETQYF. DNA of the CDR3: TGTGCCAGCAGTTTTCAGACACAGGGGGAGACCCAGTACTTC.

This clone was seen a handful of times. The chain has TRBV9 and TRBJ2-2, with TRBD1 matching 9 bases. Germline V gives CDR1 SGDLS, CDR2 YYNGEE. Trimming cost V 4 bases and J 1 base; bases outside gene matches: 5. The CDR3 is 16 residues long. CDR3 in amino acids: CASSPRDRENTGELFF. The CDR3 DNA follows: TGTGCCAGCAGCCCCCGGGACAGGGAGAACACCGGGGAGCTGTTTTTT.

The chain recombines TRBV7-2 with TRBJ2-1, with 8 nucleotides matching TRBD2. V lost 3 bases to trimming and J lost 8 bases; unmatched junction nucleotides: 15. The CDR3 has 17 amino acids. Germline lookup yields CDR1 SGHTA and CDR2 FQGNSA. The CDR3 here is CASSLRGPRAGGDEQFF. CDR3 DNA sequence: TGTGCCAGCAGCTTGAGAGGGCCGAGGGCGGGAGGAGATGAGCAGTTCTTC.

V and J are TRBV7-7 and TRBJ2-2, with 8 bases fitting TRBD2. Germline loops: CDR1 SSHAT, CDR2 FNYEAQ (reference sequence). The CDR3 loop spans 15 amino acids. The ends lost 5 bases at V and 0 bases at J; junction bases unmatched: 2. The CDR3, as DNA: TGTGCCAGCAGCCCGGGAGGGTCGAACACCGGGGAGCTGTTTTTT. Translating it yields CASSPGGSNTGELFF.

This chain links TRBV18 with TRBJ2-7; 12 bases agree with TRBD2. This CDR3 is built from 14 residues. J lost 4 bases, V lost 5 bases, and 3 bases had no gene match. Germline loops: CDR1 KGHSH, CDR2 LQKENI. CDR3 amino acids: CASSTSGGTYEQYF. CDR3 nucleotide sequence: TGTGCCAGCTCAACTAGCGGGGGGACATACGAGCAGTACTTC.

This sequence joins TRBV30 and TRBJ1-3, with D unresolved. Germline values: CDR1 GTSNPN, CDR2 SVGIG (reference sequence). The CDR3 consists of 13 residues. The V and J ends lost 5 bases and 4 bases respectively, with 12 bases between them. The CDR3 region has the DNA TGTGCCTGGCACAGAGGATCAGGAAACACCATATATTTT. The encoded protein is CAWHRGSGNTIYF.